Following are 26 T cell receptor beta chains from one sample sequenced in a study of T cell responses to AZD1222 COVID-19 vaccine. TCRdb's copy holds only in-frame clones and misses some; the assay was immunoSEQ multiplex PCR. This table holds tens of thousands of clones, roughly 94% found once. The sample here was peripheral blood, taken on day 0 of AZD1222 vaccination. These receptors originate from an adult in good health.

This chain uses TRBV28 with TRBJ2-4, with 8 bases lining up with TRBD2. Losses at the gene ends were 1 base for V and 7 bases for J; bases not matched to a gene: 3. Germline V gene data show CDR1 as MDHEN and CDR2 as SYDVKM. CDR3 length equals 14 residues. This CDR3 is CASSLSASGNIQYF. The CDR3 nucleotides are TGTGCCAGCAGTTTATCGGCTAGCGGGAACATTCAGTACTTC.

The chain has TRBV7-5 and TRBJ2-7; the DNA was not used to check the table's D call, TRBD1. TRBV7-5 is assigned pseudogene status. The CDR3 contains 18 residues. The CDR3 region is CVRSLELTHYSGTDEQYF. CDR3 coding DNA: TGTGTCAGAAGCTTAGAACTGACGCACTATTCCGGGACAGACGAGCAGTACTTC.

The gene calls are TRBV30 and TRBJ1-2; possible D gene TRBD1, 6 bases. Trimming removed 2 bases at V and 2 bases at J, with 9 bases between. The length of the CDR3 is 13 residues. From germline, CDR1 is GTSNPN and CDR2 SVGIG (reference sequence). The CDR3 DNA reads TGTGCCTGGAGTCCGGACAGAAACTATGGCTACACCTTC. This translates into CAWSPDRNYGYTF.

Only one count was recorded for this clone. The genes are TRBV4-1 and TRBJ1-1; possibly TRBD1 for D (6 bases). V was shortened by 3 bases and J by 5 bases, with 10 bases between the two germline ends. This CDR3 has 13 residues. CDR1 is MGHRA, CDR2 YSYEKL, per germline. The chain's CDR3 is CASSQQGRTEAFF. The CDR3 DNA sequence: TGCGCCAGCAGCCAGCAGGGGCGGACTGAAGCTTTCTTT.

Written as DNA, the CDR3 is TGTGCCAGCACCCTTCAGACGGGACAGGCCTACGAGCAGTACTTC. Its protein is CASTLQTGQAYEQYF. The chain employs TRBV6-5 and TRBJ2-7; 8 bases map to TRBD1. This CDR3 spans 15 amino acids. Per the germline V gene, CDR1 is MNHEY and CDR2 is SVGAGI. V shed 7 bases and J 2 bases; nucleotides not matched to a gene: 10.

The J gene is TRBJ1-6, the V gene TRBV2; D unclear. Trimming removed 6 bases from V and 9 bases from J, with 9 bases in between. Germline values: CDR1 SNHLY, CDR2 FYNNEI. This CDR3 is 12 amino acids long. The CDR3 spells CASRKEGSPLHF. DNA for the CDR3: TGTGCCAGCAGGAAAGAGGGTTCACCCCTCCACTTT.

In nucleotides, the CDR3 is TGTGCCAGCAAGGACACGCTGAACACTGAAGCTTTCTTT. As protein: CASKDTLNTEAFF. The V and J genes are TRBV4-2 and TRBJ1-1, with D perhaps matching TRBD1 (5 bases). Looked up from germline, CDR1 is LGHNA and CDR2 is YNFKEQ. The CDR3 covers 13 residues. The ends were cut back, 7 bases at V and 0 bases at J, with 9 bases in the middle.

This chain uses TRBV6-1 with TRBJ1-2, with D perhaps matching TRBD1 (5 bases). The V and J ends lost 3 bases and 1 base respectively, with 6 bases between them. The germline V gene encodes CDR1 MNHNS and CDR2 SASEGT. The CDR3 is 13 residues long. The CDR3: CASSETDNYGYTF. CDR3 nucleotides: TGTGCCAGCAGTGAGACAGATAACTATGGCTACACCTTC.

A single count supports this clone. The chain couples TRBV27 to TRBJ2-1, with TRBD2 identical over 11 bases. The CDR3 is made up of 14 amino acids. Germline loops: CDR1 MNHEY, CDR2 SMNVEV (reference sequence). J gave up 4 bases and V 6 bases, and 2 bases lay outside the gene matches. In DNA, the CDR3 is TGTGCCAGCAGCCGACTAGCGGGATACAATGAGCAGTTCTTC. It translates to CASSRLAGYNEQFF.

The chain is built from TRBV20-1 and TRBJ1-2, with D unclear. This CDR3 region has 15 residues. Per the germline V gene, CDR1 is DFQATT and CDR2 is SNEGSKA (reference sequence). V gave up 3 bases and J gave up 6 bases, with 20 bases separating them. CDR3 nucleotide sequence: TGCAGTGCTAGTGCGGTAGGGCAGCGGGGTAATGGCTACACCTTC. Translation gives CSASAVGQRGNGYTF.

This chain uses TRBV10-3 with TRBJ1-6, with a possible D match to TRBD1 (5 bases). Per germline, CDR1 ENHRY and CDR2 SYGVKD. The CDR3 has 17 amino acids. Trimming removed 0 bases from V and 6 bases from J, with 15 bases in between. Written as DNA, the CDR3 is TGTGCCATCAGTGAGTCGACAAGGGGTCTAGGTAATTCACCCCTCCACTTT. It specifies CAISESTRGLGNSPLHF.

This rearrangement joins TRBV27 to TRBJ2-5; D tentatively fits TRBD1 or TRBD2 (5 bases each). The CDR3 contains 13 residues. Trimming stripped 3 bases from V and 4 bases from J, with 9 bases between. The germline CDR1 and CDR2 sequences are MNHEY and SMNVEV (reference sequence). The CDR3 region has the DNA TGTGCCAGCAGTTTCGGGACGCGAGAGACCCAGTACTTC. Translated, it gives CASSFGTRETQYF.

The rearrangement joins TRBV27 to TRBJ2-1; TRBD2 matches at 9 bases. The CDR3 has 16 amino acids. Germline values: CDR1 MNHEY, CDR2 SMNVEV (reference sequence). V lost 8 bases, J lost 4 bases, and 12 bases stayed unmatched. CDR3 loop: CASAGLRAGGYNEQFF. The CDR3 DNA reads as TGTGCCAGCGCTGGCCTCAGGGCGGGAGGGTACAATGAGCAGTTCTTC.

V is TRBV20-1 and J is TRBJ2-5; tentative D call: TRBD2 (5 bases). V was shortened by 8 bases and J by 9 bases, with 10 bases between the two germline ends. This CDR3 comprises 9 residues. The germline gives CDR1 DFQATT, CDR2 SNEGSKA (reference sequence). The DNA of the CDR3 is TGCAGTACACCCGGGGCCCAGTACTTC. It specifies CSTPGAQYF.

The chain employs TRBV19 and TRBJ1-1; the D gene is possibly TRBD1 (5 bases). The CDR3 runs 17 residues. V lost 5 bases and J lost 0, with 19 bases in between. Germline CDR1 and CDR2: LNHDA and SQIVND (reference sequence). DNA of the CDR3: TGTGCCAGTAGTTCCTCCCGGGGCCAAATCATGAACACTGAAGCTTTCTTT. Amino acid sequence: CASSSSRGQIMNTEAFF.

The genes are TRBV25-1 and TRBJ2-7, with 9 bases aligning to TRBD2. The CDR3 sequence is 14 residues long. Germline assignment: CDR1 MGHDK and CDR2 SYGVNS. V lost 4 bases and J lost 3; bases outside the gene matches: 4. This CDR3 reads CASSGPSGVYEQYF. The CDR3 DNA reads TGTGCCAGCAGTGGACCTAGCGGGGTCTACGAGCAGTACTTC.

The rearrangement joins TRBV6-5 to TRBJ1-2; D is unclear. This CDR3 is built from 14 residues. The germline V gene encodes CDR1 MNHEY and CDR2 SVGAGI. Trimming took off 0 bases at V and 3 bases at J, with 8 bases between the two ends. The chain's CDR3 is CASSYSGNDYGYTF. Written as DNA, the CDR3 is TGTGCCAGCAGTTACTCAGGCAACGACTATGGCTACACCTTC.

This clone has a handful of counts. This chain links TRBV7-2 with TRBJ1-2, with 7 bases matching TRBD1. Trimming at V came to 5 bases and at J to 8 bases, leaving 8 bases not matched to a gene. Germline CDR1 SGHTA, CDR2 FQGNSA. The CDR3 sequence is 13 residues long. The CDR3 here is CASSPRTGRGYTF. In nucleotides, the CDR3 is TGTGCCAGCAGCCCCAGGACAGGAAGGGGCTACACCTTC. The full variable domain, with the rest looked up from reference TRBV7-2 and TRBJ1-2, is GAGVSQSPSNKVTEKGKDVELRCDPISGHTALYWYRQSLGQGLEFLIYFQGNSAPDKSGLPSDRFSAERTGGSVSTLTIQRTQQEDSAVYLCASSPRTGRGYTFGSGTRLTVV.

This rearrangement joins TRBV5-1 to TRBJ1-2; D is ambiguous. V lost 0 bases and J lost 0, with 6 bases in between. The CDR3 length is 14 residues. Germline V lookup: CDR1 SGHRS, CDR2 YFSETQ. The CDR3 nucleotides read TGCGCCAGCAGCTTGGCTCCGGCTAACTATGGCTACACCTTC. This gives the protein CASSLAPANYGYTF.

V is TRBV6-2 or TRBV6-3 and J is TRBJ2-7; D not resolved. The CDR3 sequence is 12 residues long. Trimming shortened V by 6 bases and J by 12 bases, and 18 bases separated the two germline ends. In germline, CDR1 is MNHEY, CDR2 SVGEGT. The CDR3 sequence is CASSNRPSLLYF. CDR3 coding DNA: TGTGCCAGCAGCAACCGGCCGTCCCTTTTGTACTTC.

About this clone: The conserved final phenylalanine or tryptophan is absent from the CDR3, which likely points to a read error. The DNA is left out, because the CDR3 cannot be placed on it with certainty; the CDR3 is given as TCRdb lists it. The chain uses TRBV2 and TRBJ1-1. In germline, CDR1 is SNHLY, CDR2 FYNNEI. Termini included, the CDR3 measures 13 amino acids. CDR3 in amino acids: CASSEARVGPSVV.

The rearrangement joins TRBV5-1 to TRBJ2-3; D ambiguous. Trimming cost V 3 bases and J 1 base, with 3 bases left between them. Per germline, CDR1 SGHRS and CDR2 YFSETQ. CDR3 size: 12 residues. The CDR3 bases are TGCGCCAGCAGCTCCGGCACAGATACGCAGTATTTT. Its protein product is CASSSGTDTQYF.

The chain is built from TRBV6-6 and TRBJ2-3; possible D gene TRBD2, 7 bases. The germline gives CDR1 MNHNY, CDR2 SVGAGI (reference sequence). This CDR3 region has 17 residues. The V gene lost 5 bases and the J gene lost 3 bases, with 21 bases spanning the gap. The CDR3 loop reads CASSPRGGGVGTDTQYF. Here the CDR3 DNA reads TGTGCCAGCAGTCCCCGAGGGGGAGGGGTGGGTACAGATACGCAGTATTTT.

CDR3: CASSSPGEGENEQFF. In nucleotides, the CDR3 is TGTGCCAGCAGCTCCCCAGGGGAGGGCGAGAATGAGCAGTTCTTC. This chain uses TRBV3-1 (or the pseudogene TRBV3-2) with TRBJ2-1; D perhaps matches TRBD2 (7 bases). This CDR3 contains 15 residues. The germline gives CDR1 LGHDT, CDR2 YNNKEL (reference sequence). V was shortened by 5 bases and J by 7 bases, with 18 bases between the two germline ends.

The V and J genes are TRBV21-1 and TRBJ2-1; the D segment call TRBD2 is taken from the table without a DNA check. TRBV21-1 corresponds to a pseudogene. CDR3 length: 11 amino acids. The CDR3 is CASSPRDEQFF. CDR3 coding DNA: TGTGCCAGCAGCCCGAGGGATGAGCAGTTCTTC.

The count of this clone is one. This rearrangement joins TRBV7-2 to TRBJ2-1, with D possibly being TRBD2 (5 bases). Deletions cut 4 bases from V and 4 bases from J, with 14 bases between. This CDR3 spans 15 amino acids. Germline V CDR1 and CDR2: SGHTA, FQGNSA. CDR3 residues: CASSSTRASYNEQFF. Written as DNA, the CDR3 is TGTGCCAGCAGCTCCACGAGGGCCTCATACAATGAGCAGTTCTTC.